This T cell receptor beta chain was sequenced for a study of vaccination and CD4 T cells after COVID-19. As for the study in general: Convalescent donors: six male, four female; seven Caucasian, two Asian, one multiracial, two Hispanic. Investigators took post-vaccine samples a median about 65 days after dose two, within a range of 14 to 241. Every culture used as a control got a CEFX pool, an HIV-1 Nef pool, or no peptide.

The Oncomine TCR Beta short-read assay sequenced DNA from cultured CD4+ T cells. TCRdb passed the PCR reads through MiXCR, listing each CDR3 protein once. The table includes 10,000 to 12,000 distinct CDR3 sequences, roughly 75% detected once. Regarding treatment: roughly ten-day PBMC culture with coronavirus spike peptide pools or control peptides (ViraFEST assay). Expanded clonotypes were found by TCR sequencing after peptide-pool stimulation (ViraFEST). The CDR3 totals 13 residues. V was pared by 0 bases and J by 6 bases, with 8 bases between. Per germline, CDR1 SGHNT and CDR2 YENEEA. In regard to this clonotype: What it recognizes is unknown.

The V call is TRBV11-3, the J call TRBJ1-1; unclear D gene. Sequenced: CD4+ T cells from blood, cultured in vitro. The clonotype comes from a human donor who had recovered from COVID-19. CDR3 protein: CASSLDSGSEAFF. DNA of the CDR3: TGTGCCAGCAGCTTAGATTCCGGTTCTGAAGCTTTCTTT.